This T cell receptor (beta chain) came from a study of OX40 agonist ivuxolimab in advanced cancers. Overall study context: An agonistic human IgG2 monoclonal antibody against OX40 (CD134) was given.

Produced via immunoSEQ multiplex PCR; TCRdb's table is partial and in-frame only. Of 50,000 to 70,000 clones listed, 93% are singletons. The CDR3 has 15 residues. CDR1 MNHEY and CDR2 SVGAGI come from the germline V gene. V shed 2 bases, J shed 2 bases, and the junction held 2 bases outside the gene matches. This clone was counted a single time. The sequenced sample was CD4+ or CD8+ T cells sorted from blood, obtained in a trial of the OX40 agonist ivuxolimab. The rearrangement joins TRBV6-5 to TRBJ2-7, with 11 bases lining up with TRBD2. The receptor's source is an adult with an advanced solid tumor such as melanoma, head and neck, liver or kidney cancer. Here the CDR3 DNA reads TGTGCCAGCAGTTACGGGACTAGCGGTACCTACGAGCAGTACTTC. This translates into CASSYGTSGTYEQYF.